This T cell receptor beta chain comes out of a study of blood T cell repertoires in COVID-19. Study in general: Both acute and convalescent COVID-19 samples were obtained from the United States, Italy and Spain.

Cohorts were based on clinical histories the participants reported. Repertoires were generated with immunoSEQ multiplex PCR, while TCRdb's copy carries only in-frame clones and drops some. The data show around 320,000 clones, nearly 90% seen once. The length of the CDR3 is 16 residues. The V segment lost 2 bases and the J segment 10 bases; nucleotides outside the gene matches: 10. Germline lookup yields CDR1 SGHTA and CDR2 FQGTGA. The clonotype originates from a woman aged 18-29 years with acute COVID-19. Sequenced sample: PBMCs or T cells enriched from blood (not recorded which). This chain uses TRBV7-3 with TRBJ2-1; 11 nucleotides agree with TRBD2. The CDR3 protein is CASSLFVLAGGGEQFF. The CDR3 DNA is TGTGCCAGCAGCTTATTTGTTCTAGCGGGAGGAGGGGAGCAGTTCTTC.